This T cell receptor (beta chain) comes out of a study of PD-1 and CTLA-4 blockade in melanoma. Method: immunoSEQ multiplex PCR; TCRdb's copy keeps in-frame clones and lacks some. Of around 32,000 clones listed, about 88% are singletons. The germline V gene encodes CDR1 LNHDA and CDR2 SQIVND (reference sequence). This CDR3 is 13 amino acids long. V lost 5 bases, J lost 4 bases, and 10 bases lay in between. The receptor's source is a human donor with melanoma. The source was CD8+ T cells from peripheral blood, collected before anti-PD-1 treatment. V usage is TRBV19 and J usage is TRBJ2-3; D is possibly TRBD1 or TRBD2 (5 bases each). The CDR3 reads CASSVRDPDTQYF. For the CDR3, the DNA is TGTGCCAGTAGTGTCCGGGACCCAGATACGCAGTATTTT.